This TCR beta chain is from a study of blood T cell repertoires in COVID-19. Study-level information: COVID-19 samples from acute and convalescent phases originated in the United States, Italy and Spain. Sources were T cells, B-cell-depleted T cells, or PBMCs; the material itself was cDNA or gDNA.

The protocol was immunoSEQ multiplex PCR, while the TCRdb copy is restricted to in-frame clones and leaves out a portion. This sample has nearly 70,000 clones, with 70% to 90% found just once. Germline V gene data show CDR1 as MGHRA and CDR2 as YSYEKL. V shed 3 bases and J shed 3 bases, with 7 bases lying between them. The CDR3 spans 13 residues. The chain links TRBV4-1 to TRBJ2-3; D gene ambiguous. Sequencing used peripheral blood. The receptor was isolated from a woman aged 45-60 years with COVID-19, enrolled during active disease. In nucleotides, the CDR3 is TGCGCCAGCAGCCAGGCCCCGACAGATACGCAGTATTTT. Its translation: CASSQAPTDTQYF.